This T cell receptor beta chain is from a study of regulatory T cells in long-lasting Graves disease. Across the whole study: Graves' disease counted as persistent after over 5 years of antithyroid drugs with positive TSH receptor antibodies.

Time point: persistent/refractory GD, antithyroid drugs over 5 years with positive TRAb. The TCR library was prepared using RNA isolated from PBMCs. In this sample, this clonotype turned up a few times. What it binds is unknown. Overall study findings and caveats: Among samples with persistent disease, TRBV28, TRBJ1-2 and TRBJ2-5 were favored.

From germline, CDR1 is DFQATT and CDR2 SNEGSKA (reference sequence). CDR3 size: 13 residues. Trimming at V came to 1 base and at J to 8 bases, leaving 4 bases not matched to a gene. Arm-PCR of CDR3 regions and iRepertoire HTBI primers were used to build TCR beta libraries. Each CDR3 protein is one row after TCRdb ran MiXCR on the multiplex PCR reads. Of 400,000 to 500,000 distinct CDR3 sequences listed, 20% are singletons. J is TRBJ1-4 and V is TRBV20-1; 7 bases are a match to TRBD1. The sequencing here drew on peripheral blood mononuclear cells (PBMCs), taken when the disease was refractory, from a patient treated with antithyroid drugs. The origin of this receptor is a female donor with Graves disease. The CDR3 loop is CSARGQGGEKLFF. The DNA for the CDR3 is TGCAGTGCTAGAGGCCAGGGGGGCGAAAAACTGTTTTTT.